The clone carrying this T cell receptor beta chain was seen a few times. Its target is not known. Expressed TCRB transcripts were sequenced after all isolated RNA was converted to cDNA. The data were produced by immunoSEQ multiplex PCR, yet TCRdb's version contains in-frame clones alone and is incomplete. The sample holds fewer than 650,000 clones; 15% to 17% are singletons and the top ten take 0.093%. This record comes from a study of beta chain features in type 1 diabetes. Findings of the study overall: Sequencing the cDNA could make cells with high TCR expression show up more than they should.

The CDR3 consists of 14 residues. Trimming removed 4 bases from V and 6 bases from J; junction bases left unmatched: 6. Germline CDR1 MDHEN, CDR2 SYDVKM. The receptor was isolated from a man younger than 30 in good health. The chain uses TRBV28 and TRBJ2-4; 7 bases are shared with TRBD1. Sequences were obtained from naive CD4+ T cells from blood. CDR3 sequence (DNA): TGTGCCAGCAGTTCACAGGGGTTGGGAAACATTCAGTACTTC. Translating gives CASSSQGLGNIQYF.